These 31 T cell receptor beta chains came from one sample sequenced in a study of blood T cell repertoires in COVID-19. Sequencing was performed with immunoSEQ multiplex PCR; in TCRdb, only in-frame clones are kept and a portion is missing. The sample holds under 200,000 clones, 87% seen once. The specimen was peripheral blood. These receptor sequences come from a man in his 60s with active or convalescent COVID-19.

This CDR3 reads CASSFIRDTEAFF. CDR3 nucleotides: TGTGCCAGCAGCTTTATCCGGGACACTGAAGCTTTCTTT. The J gene is TRBJ1-1, the V gene TRBV7-9; D uncertain. Germline V gives CDR1 SEHNR, CDR2 FQNEAQ (reference sequence). Trimming stripped 3 bases from V and 3 bases from J, with 8 bases between. This CDR3 contains 13 residues.

The chain links TRBV5-5 to TRBJ2-7; no clear D gene. V dropped 1 base and J dropped 3 bases, with 14 bases sitting between them. The CDR3 sequence is 15 residues long. Germline lookup yields CDR1 SGHKS and CDR2 YYEKEE (reference sequence). The CDR3 loop reads CASSLSPTVSYEQYF. As DNA, the CDR3 is TGTGCCAGCAGCTTGTCGCCCACGGTAAGCTACGAGCAGTACTTC.

J is TRBJ1-2 and V is TRBV5-6, with TRBD1 matching 7 bases. The CDR3 runs 14 residues. Trimming removed 0 bases from V and 2 bases from J; junction bases left unmatched: 1. In germline, CDR1 is SGHDT, CDR2 YYEEEE. CDR3 amino acids: CASSLVGQNYGYTF. The DNA of the CDR3 is TGTGCCAGCAGCTTGGTGGGACAGAACTATGGCTACACCTTC.

J is TRBJ2-7 and V is TRBV5-1; 8 bases are a match to TRBD1. This CDR3 is 15 amino acids long. The ends lost 2 bases at V and 2 bases at J; junction bases unmatched: 6. Germline V CDR1 and CDR2: SGHRS, YFSETQ. The CDR3 region has the DNA TGCGCCAGCAGCTTCAATCCGGGACAGGCCTACGAGCAGTACTTC. This sequence encodes CASSFNPGQAYEQYF.

V and J are TRBV7-2 and TRBJ1-2; D might be TRBD1 (5 bases). The CDR3 totals 11 residues. Trimming removed 5 bases at V and 14 bases at J, with 15 bases between. Germline V gene lookup returns CDR1 SGHTA and CDR2 FQGNSA. The CDR3 nucleotides are TGTGCCAGCAGCCCCGGCTGGGGCGAGACCTTC. Amino acids: CASSPGWGETF.

The chain recombines TRBV2 with TRBJ1-2, with D hard to call. Germline-derived CDR1 and CDR2 are SNHLY and FYNNEI. The CDR3 has 13 amino acids. V dropped 5 bases and J dropped 2 bases, with 9 bases sitting between them. The CDR3 region has the DNA TGTGCCAGCAGTACCCAGGTGAACTATGGCTACACCTTC. Translating gives CASSTQVNYGYTF.

The rearrangement uses TRBV6-5 and TRBJ2-7, with D possibly being TRBD1 (5 bases). Between the trimmed V and J ends, which lost 2 bases and 4 bases, there was a span of 12 bases. The germline gives CDR1 MNHEY, CDR2 SVGAGI. CDR3 length: 14 residues. CDR3 coding DNA: TGTGCCAGCAGTTACCGCAGGGTCGGGTACGAGCAGTACTTC. Protein product: CASSYRRVGYEQYF.

The J gene is TRBJ1-2, the V gene TRBV3-1 (or the pseudogene TRBV3-2); TRBD1 matches 8 bases. Unmatched junction bases numbered 8, after V lost 1 base and J lost 4 bases. This CDR3 has 16 residues. Germline V lookup: CDR1 LGHDT, CDR2 YNNKEL (reference sequence). The CDR3 region is CASSQGGTGGGYGYTF. Written as DNA, the CDR3 is TGTGCCAGCAGCCAAGGAGGAACAGGGGGGGGCTATGGCTACACCTTC.

V gene TRBV6-1 combines with J gene TRBJ2-4; the match to TRBD2 covers 9 bases. CDR1 and CDR2 (germline): MNHNS, SASEGT. This CDR3 is built from 19 residues. J lost 0 bases, V lost 1 base, and 10 bases had no gene match. The CDR3 is CASSEDWGTSSGAKNIQYF. The CDR3 DNA reads TGTGCCAGCAGTGAAGATTGGGGGACTAGCTCTGGAGCCAAAAACATTCAGTACTTC.

V and J are TRBV2 and TRBJ1-1; D ambiguous. The CDR3 sequence is 13 residues long. Between the trimmed V and J ends, which lost 7 bases and 1 base, there was a span of 10 bases. Germline-derived CDR1 and CDR2 are SNHLY and FYNNEI. CDR3 sequence reads: CASMELPNTEAFF. The CDR3 coding sequence is TGTGCCAGCATGGAGCTACCGAACACTGAAGCTTTCTTT.

The CDR3 DNA reads as TGCAGTGCTTCCAGGGGCGGCGGCTACACCTTC. Translating gives CSASRGGGYTF. The gene calls are TRBV20-1 and TRBJ1-2, with D perhaps matching TRBD1 (6 bases). The CDR3 length is 11 residues. Trimming pared 5 bases from V and 8 bases from J, leaving 12 bases between. CDR1 is DFQATT, CDR2 SNEGSKA, per germline (reference sequence).

The chain recombines TRBV2 with TRBJ1-2; 8 bases align to TRBD1. The trim removed 5 bases at V and 1 base at J, leaving 9 bases unmatched. Germline loops: CDR1 SNHLY, CDR2 FYNNEI. The CDR3 totals 16 residues. The CDR3 coding sequence is TGTGCCAGCAGTCTCTCGAGACAGGGGTTTAACTATGGCTACACCTTC. This encodes CASSLSRQGFNYGYTF.

Sample share makes this clone medium-sized. The gene calls are TRBV10-3 and TRBJ2-1, with 14 bases that match TRBD2. V trimming: 0 bases; J trimming: 5 bases; junction bases outside the gene matches: 9. This CDR3 has 19 amino acids. Germline CDR1 is ENHRY and CDR2 is SYGVKD. The DNA for the CDR3 is TGTGCCATCAGTGAGTCGGCGACTAGCGGGGGGGCCTGGGACAATGAGCAGTTCTTC. It specifies CAISESATSGGAWDNEQFF.

CDR3 nucleotides: TGCAGTGCTAGTGAAACCGGGGGAGCCTCCTACAATGAGCAGTTCTTC. Amino acids: CSASETGGASYNEQFF. This chain uses TRBV20-1 with TRBJ2-1; D perhaps matches TRBD2 (6 bases). The CDR3 sequence is 16 residues long. Germline CDR1 reads DFQATT; CDR2 reads SNEGSKA (reference sequence). V was shortened by 3 bases and J by 0 bases, with 15 bases between the two germline ends.

The chain combines TRBV5-1 with TRBJ2-7; D might be TRBD1 (5 bases). Germline CDR1 reads SGHRS; CDR2 reads YFSETQ. The ends were cut back, 0 bases at V and 2 bases at J, with 9 bases in the middle. The CDR3 has 14 residues. The CDR3 protein is CASSLVQAPYEQYF. CDR3 nucleotides: TGCGCCAGCAGCTTGGTACAGGCCCCCTACGAGCAGTACTTC.

The chain is built from TRBV9 and TRBJ1-6, with 9 bases identical to TRBD1. CDR3 length: 16 residues. Germline CDR1 SGDLS, CDR2 YYNGEE. The V gene end was trimmed by 4 bases and the J gene end by 5 bases; junction bases not matched to a gene: 7. CDR3 region: CASSPRQGGDNSPLHF. The CDR3 DNA reads TGTGCCAGCAGCCCCCGACAGGGGGGAGATAATTCACCCCTCCACTTT.

CDR3 in DNA: TGCGCCAGCAGCTGGGGGGACTCTGGTGCTTTCTTT. Its translation is CASSWGDSGAFF. The J gene is TRBJ1-1, the V gene TRBV5-1; tentatively, D is TRBD1 (5 bases). The CDR3 covers 12 residues. CDR1 and CDR2 (germline): SGHRS, YFSETQ. V shed 3 bases and J shed 11 bases, with 14 bases lying between them.

V is TRBV11-2 and J is TRBJ1-6; TRBD1 might be the D (6 bases). Germline V gene data show CDR1 as SGHAT and CDR2 as FQNNGV. The V and J ends lost 4 bases and 6 bases respectively, with 13 bases between them. CDR3 length: 15 amino acids. The CDR3 coding sequence is TGTGCCAGCAGCTCATGGACAGAGCCTAATTCACCCCTCCACTTT. Translation: CASSSWTEPNSPLHF.

This clone was observed at least ten times. The V gene is TRBV19, the J gene TRBJ1-5, with D possibly TRBD1 on 5 matching bases. V was cut by 2 bases and J by 5 bases, with 16 bases left in between. CDR1 is LNHDA and CDR2 is SQIVND in the germline V gene (reference sequence). CDR3 length equals 16 residues. The chain's CDR3 is CASSISRVGRYQPQHF. In DNA form, the CDR3 reads TGTGCCAGTAGTATATCCAGGGTGGGGCGATATCAGCCCCAGCATTTT.

The chain uses TRBV6-6 and TRBJ2-1, with a possible D match to TRBD2 (5 bases). The length of the CDR3 is 13 residues. Germline values: CDR1 MNHNY, CDR2 SVGAGI (reference sequence). Trimming cost V 7 bases and J 1 base, with 8 bases left between them. The CDR3 spells CASTGGSYNEQFF. DNA for the CDR3: TGTGCCAGCACAGGCGGGTCCTACAATGAGCAGTTCTTC.

For the CDR3, the DNA is TGTGCCAGCAGGAATGACAGGGGCGAGCAGTACTTC. Protein product: CASRNDRGEQYF. The chain combines TRBV2 with TRBJ2-7; 8 nucleotides agree with TRBD1. Per the germline V gene, CDR1 is SNHLY and CDR2 is FYNNEI. V was clipped by 6 bases and J by 6 bases; unmatched bases: 4. The CDR3 has 12 residues. The full variable domain, completed using reference TRBV2 and TRBJ2-7, is EPEVTQTPSHQVTQMGQEVILRCVPISNHLYFYWYRQILGQKVEFLVSFYNNEISEKSEIFDDQFSVERPDGSNFTLKIRSTKLEDSAMYFCASRNDRGEQYFGPGTRLTVT.

This chain connects TRBV4-1 to TRBJ1-2, with D tentatively TRBD1 (6 bases). The V and J ends lost 0 bases and 10 bases respectively, with 15 bases between them. CDR1 and CDR2 (germline): MGHRA, YSYEKL. This CDR3 has 14 amino acids. CDR3 nucleotides: TGCGCCAGCAGCCAAGATGGAAAGGGGGGGCTCTACACCTTC. It codes for CASSQDGKGGLYTF.

The chain couples TRBV12-3 or TRBV12-4 to TRBJ1-5; D remains unclear. The CDR3 runs 13 residues. The ends were cut back, 1 base at V and 6 bases at J, with 7 bases in the middle. The DNA for the CDR3 is TGTGCCAGCAGTTTAGGGGGAGGTCAGCCCCAGCATTTT. It specifies CASSLGGGQPQHF.

The chain joins TRBV5-1 to TRBJ1-4; D might be TRBD1 (5 bases). The CDR3 contains 15 residues. Trimming left V 7 bases short and J 6 bases short, with 19 bases between. CDR1 is SGHRS and CDR2 is YFSETQ in the germline V gene. This chain's CDR3 is CASGPQGRSDEKLFF. The CDR3 coding sequence is TGCGCCAGCGGACCTCAGGGTAGATCGGATGAAAAACTGTTTTTT.

The genes are TRBV6-6 and TRBJ1-2; 8 nucleotides agree with TRBD1. J lost 2 bases, V lost 5 bases, and 7 bases had no gene match. The V gene's germline CDR1 is MNHNY and CDR2 SVGAGI (reference sequence). This CDR3 spans 15 amino acids. CDR3 amino acids: CASSGTGQGNYGYTF. As DNA, the CDR3 is TGTGCCAGCAGTGGCACCGGACAGGGCAACTATGGCTACACCTTC.

The chain joins TRBV30 to TRBJ2-2, with TRBD1 matching over 8 bases. Germline V CDR1 and CDR2: GTSNPN, SVGIG (reference sequence). The CDR3 has 16 amino acids. J gave up 4 bases and V 0 bases, and 7 bases lay outside the gene matches. The CDR3: CAWSVTRTGITGELFF. The CDR3 nucleotides read TGTGCCTGGAGTGTAACCCGGACAGGGATCACCGGGGAGCTGTTTTTT.

The rearrangement links TRBV28 to TRBJ1-6; D possibly corresponds to TRBD1 (6 bases). The CDR3 is 16 residues long. Germline CDR1 reads MDHEN; CDR2 reads SYDVKM. Trimming pared 1 base from V and 7 bases from J, leaving 14 bases between. CDR3 DNA: TGTGCCAGCAGTTTATTCCAGGGGCCGGGAAATTCACCCCTCCACTTT. Translated: CASSLFQGPGNSPLHF. The full variable domain, its missing parts supplied by reference TRBV28 and TRBJ1-6, is DVKVTQSSRYLVKRTGEKVFLECVQDMDHENMFWYRQDPGLGLRLIYFSYDVKMKEKGDIPEGYSVSREKKERFSLILESASTNQTSMYLCASSLFQGPGNSPLHFGNGTRLTVT.

J is TRBJ2-5 and V is TRBV7-9; TRBD2 is a possible D gene (6 bases). Germline CDR1 reads SEHNR; CDR2 reads FQNEAQ (reference sequence). V shed 6 bases and J shed 3 bases, with 29 bases lying between them. The CDR3 consists of 19 residues. The CDR3 here is CASSFTGMGGLTLKETQYF. The CDR3 bases are TGTGCCAGCAGTTTTACAGGAATGGGGGGTCTAACTTTAAAAGAGACCCAGTACTTC.

This chain uses TRBV7-6 with TRBJ1-5; perhaps TRBD1 as D (6 bases). The CDR3 is 15 amino acids. V was shortened by 1 base and J by 4 bases, with 11 bases between the two germline ends. Germline V gene sequence: CDR1 SGHVS, CDR2 FNYEAQ. The CDR3 DNA is TGTGCCAGCAGCTTAGGGGGGCATGGAAATCAGCCCCAGCATTTT. It translates to CASSLGGHGNQPQHF.

V usage is TRBV7-8 and J usage is TRBJ1-5; D is unresolved. This CDR3 spans 12 amino acids. V was cut by 0 bases and J by 7 bases, with 4 bases left in between. Germline V gene sequence: CDR1 SGHVS, CDR2 FQNEAQ. The CDR3 sequence is CASSLAAQPQHF. The CDR3 bases are TGTGCCAGCAGCTTAGCGGCCCAGCCCCAGCATTTT.

The chain joins TRBV10-3 to TRBJ1-2, with 11 bases aligning to TRBD1. The CDR3 is 14 amino acids. Germline CDR1 is ENHRY and CDR2 is SYGVKD. V was pared by 6 bases and J by 5 bases, with 5 bases of the junction left unmatched. The CDR3 loop is CAIRPGQGGYGYTF. Written as DNA, the CDR3 is TGTGCCATCAGGCCGGGACAGGGGGGTTATGGCTACACCTTC.